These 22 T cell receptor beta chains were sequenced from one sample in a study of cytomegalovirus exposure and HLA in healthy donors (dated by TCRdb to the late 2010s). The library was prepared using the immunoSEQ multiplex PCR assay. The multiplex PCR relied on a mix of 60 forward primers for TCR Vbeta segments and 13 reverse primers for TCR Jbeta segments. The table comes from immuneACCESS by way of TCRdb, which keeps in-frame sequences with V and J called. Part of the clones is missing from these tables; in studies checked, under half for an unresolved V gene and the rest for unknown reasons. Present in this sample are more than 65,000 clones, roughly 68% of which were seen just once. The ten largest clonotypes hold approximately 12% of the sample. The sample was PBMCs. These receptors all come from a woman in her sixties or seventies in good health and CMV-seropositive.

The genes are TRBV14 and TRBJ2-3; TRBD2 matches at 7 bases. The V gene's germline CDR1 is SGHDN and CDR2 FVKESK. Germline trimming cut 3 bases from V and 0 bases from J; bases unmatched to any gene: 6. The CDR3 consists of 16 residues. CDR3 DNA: TGTGCCAGCAGCCAGACTAGCATCCTTAGCACAGATACGCAGTATTTT. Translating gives CASSQTSILSTDTQYF.

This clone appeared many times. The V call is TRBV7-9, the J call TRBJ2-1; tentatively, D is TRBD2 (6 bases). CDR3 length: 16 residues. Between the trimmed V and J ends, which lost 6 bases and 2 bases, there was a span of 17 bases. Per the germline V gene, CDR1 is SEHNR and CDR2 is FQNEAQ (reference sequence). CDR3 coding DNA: TGTGCCAGCAGTAGCAACAATCCGGGAGCCTACAATGAGCAGTTCTTC. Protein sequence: CASSSNNPGAYNEQFF.

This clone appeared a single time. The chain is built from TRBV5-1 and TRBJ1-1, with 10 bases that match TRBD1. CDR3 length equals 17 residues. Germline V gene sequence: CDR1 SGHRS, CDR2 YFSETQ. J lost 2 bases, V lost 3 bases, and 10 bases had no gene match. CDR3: CASSSMTGGLRNTEAFF. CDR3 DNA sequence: TGCGCCAGCAGCTCGATGACAGGGGGCTTGAGAAACACTGAAGCTTTCTTT.

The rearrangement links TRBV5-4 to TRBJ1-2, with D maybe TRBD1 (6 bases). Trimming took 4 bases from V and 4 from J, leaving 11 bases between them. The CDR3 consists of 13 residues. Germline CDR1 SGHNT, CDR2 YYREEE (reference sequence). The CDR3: CASSASDSYGYTF. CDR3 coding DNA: TGTGCCAGCAGCGCCTCGGACAGCTATGGCTACACCTTC.

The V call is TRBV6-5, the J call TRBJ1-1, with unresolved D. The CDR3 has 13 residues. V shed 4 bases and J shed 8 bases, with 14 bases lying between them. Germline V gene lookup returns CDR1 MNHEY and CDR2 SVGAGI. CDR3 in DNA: TGTGCCAGCAGTTCGGTTTCAGGAGGGGAAGCTTTCTTT. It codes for CASSSVSGGEAFF.

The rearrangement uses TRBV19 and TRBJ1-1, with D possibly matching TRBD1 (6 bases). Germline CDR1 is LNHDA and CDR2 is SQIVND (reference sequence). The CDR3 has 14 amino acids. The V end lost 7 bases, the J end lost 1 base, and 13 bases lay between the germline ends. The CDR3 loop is CASTLLDRNTEAFF. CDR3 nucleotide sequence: TGTGCCAGTACCCTCCTGGACAGGAACACTGAAGCTTTCTTT.

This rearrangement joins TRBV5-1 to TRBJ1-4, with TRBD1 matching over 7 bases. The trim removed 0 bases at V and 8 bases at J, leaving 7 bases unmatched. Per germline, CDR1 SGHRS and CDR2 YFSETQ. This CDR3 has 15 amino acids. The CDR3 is CASSLEEGAWEKLFF. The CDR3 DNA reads TGCGCCAGCAGCTTGGAAGAGGGGGCTTGGGAAAAACTGTTTTTT.

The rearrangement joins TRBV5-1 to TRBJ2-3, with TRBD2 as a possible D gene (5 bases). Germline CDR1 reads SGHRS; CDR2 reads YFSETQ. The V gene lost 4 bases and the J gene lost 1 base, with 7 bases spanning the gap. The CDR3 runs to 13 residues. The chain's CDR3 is CASSTGGTDTQYF. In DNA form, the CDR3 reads TGCGCCAGCAGCACCGGGGGCACAGATACGCAGTATTTT.

The chain's CDR3 is CASSLAVSPTDTQYF. The CDR3 region has the DNA TGCGCCAGCAGCTTGGCCGTTTCCCCTACAGATACGCAGTATTTT. The chain employs TRBV5-1 and TRBJ2-3; the D is unclear. Trimming removed 0 bases at V and 3 bases at J, with 11 bases between. Germline lookup yields CDR1 SGHRS and CDR2 YFSETQ. The CDR3 extends over 15 amino acids.

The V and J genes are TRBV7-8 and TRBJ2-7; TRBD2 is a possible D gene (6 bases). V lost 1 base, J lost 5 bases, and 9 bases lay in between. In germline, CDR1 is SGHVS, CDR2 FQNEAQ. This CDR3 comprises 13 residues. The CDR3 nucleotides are TGTGCCAGCAGCTTAGACGGCGGGAACGAGCAGTACTTC. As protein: CASSLDGGNEQYF.

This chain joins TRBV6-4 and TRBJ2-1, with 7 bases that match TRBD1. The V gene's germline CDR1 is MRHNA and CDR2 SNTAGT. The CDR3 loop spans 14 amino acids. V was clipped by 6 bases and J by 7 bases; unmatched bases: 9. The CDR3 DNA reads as TGTGCCAGCAGCCGATGGGGACAGACAAATGAGCAGTTCTTC. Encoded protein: CASSRWGQTNEQFF.

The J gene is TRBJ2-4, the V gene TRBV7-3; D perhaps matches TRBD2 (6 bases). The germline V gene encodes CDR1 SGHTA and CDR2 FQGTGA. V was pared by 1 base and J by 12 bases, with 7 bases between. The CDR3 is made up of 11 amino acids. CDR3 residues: CASSLNGGQYF. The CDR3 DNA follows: TGTGCCAGCAGCTTAAACGGGGGTCAGTACTTC.

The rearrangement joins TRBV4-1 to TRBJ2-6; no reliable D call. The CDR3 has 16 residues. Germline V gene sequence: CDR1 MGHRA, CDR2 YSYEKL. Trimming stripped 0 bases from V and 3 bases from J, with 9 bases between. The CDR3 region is CASSQDPSVGANVLTF. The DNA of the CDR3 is TGCGCCAGCAGCCAAGACCCGTCGGTTGGGGCCAACGTCCTGACTTTC.

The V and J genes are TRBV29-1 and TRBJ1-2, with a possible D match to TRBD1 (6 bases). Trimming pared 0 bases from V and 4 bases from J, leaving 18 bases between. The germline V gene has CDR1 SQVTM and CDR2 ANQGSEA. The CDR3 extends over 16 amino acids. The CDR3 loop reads CSVEDLGAGTIYGYTF. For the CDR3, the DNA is TGCAGCGTTGAAGATCTGGGGGCAGGAACCATCTATGGCTACACCTTC.

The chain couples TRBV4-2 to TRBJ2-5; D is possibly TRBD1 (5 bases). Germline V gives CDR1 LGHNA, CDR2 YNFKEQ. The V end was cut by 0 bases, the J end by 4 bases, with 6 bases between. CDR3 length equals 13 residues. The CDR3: CASSQDQGETQYF. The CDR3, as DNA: TGTGCCAGCAGCCAAGATCAGGGAGAGACCCAGTACTTC.

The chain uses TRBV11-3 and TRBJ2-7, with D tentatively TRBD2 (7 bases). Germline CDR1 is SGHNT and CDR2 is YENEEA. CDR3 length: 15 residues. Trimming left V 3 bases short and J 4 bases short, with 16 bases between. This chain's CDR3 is CASSLRAGHAYEQYF. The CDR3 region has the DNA TGTGCCAGCAGCTTGCGAGCGGGACATGCTTACGAGCAGTACTTC. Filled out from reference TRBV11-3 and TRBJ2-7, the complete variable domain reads EAGVVQSPRYKIIEKKQPVAFWCNPISGHNTLYWYLQNLGQGPELLIRYENEEAVDDSQLPKDRFSAERLKGVDSTLKIQPAELGDSAVYLCASSLRAGHAYEQYFGPGTRLTVT.

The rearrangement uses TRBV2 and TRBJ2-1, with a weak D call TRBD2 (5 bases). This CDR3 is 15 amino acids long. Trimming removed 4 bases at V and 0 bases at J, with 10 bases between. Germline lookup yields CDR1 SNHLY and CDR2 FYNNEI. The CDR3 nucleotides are TGTGCCAGCAGTGTCTCAAGCGGCTCCTACAATGAGCAGTTCTTC. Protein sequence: CASSVSSGSYNEQFF. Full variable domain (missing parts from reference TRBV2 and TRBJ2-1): EPEVTQTPSHQVTQMGQEVILRCVPISNHLYFYWYRQILGQKVEFLVSFYNNEISEKSEIFDDQFSVERPDGSNFTLKIRSTKLEDSAMYFCASSVSSGSYNEQFFGPGTRLTVL.

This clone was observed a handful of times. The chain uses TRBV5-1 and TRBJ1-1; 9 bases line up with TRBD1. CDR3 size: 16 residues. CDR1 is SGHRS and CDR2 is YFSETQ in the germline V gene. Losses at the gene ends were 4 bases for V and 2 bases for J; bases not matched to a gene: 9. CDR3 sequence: CASSADRGWGNTEAFF. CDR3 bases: TGCGCCAGCAGCGCGGACAGGGGTTGGGGAAACACTGAAGCTTTCTTT. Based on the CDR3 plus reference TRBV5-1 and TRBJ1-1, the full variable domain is KAGVTQTPRYLIKTRGQQVTLSCSPISGHRSVSWYQQTPGQGLQFLFEYFSETQRNKGNFPGRFSGRQFSNSRSEMNVSTLELGDSALYLCASSADRGWGNTEAFFGQGTRLTVV.

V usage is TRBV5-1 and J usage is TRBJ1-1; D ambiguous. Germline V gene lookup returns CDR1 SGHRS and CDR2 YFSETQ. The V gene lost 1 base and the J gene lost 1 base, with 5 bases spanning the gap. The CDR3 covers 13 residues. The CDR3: CASSLWRNTEAFF. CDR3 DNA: TGCGCCAGCAGCTTGTGGAGGAACACTGAAGCTTTCTTT.

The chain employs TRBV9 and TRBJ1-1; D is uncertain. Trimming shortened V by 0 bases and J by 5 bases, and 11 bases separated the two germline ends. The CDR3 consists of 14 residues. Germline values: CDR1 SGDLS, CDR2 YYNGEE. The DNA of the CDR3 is TGTGCCAGCAGCGTAGGGATAGGGAGGACTGAAGCTTTCTTT. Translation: CASSVGIGRTEAFF.

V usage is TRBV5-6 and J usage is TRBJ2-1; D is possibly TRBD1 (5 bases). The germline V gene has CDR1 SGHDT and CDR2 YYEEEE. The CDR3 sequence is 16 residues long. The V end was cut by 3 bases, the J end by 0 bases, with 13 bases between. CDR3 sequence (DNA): TGTGCCAGCAGCTCTCGACAGCTAAACTCCTACAATGAGCAGTTCTTC. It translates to CASSSRQLNSYNEQFF.

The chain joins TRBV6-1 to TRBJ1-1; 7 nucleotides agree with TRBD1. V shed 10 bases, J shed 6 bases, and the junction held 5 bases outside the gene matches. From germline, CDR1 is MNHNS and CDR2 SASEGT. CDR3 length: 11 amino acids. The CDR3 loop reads CATHRGSEAFF. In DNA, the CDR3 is TGTGCCACCCACAGGGGTTCTGAAGCTTTCTTT.